One TCR beta chain is described in this entry. Its antigen is unidentified. Using immunoSEQ multiplex PCR, the repertoire was profiled, and TCRdb retains in-frame clones only, with some absent. The sample has under 95,000 clones; under 80% are singletons. This CDR3 contains 13 residues. Germline V lookup: CDR1 SGHTS, CDR2 YDEGEE. Germline trimming cut 3 bases from V and 8 bases from J; bases unmatched to any gene: 2. The sample belongs to a study of radiotherapy plus CTLA-4 blockade in lung cancer. Chemo-refractory metastatic non-small-cell lung cancer patients received focal radiation with ipilimumab CTLA-4 blockade. Study-wide results and limits: Expansion in blood of tumor-derived TCR clones was seen after radiotherapy plus ipilimumab.

This specimen was peripheral blood, taken from a patient treated with radiotherapy plus ipilimumab. J is TRBJ1-5 and V is TRBV5-8, with 10 nucleotides matching TRBD1. This clonotype was obtained from a human donor with non-small cell lung cancer whose response to radiotherapy plus ipilimumab could not be evaluated. Some clones in this sample may be carry-over from other donors' samples. CDR3 bases: TGTGCCAGCAGCTGGGACAGGGGAAAGCCCCAGCATTTT. As protein: CASSWDRGKPQHF.